The 8 T cell receptor beta chains below all came from one sample that was sequenced in a study of shared clonotypes between healthy human individuals. Assay used: immunoSEQ multiplex PCR; TCRdb lists only in-frame clones, some missing. The repertoire holds around 980,000 clones, with around three quarters as singletons. Specimen: memory CD4+ T cells from PBMCs. This sample's subset: CD45RA-negative fraction. These TCRs come from a man between 18 and 29 years old in good health. Some clones in this sample may be carry-over from other donors' samples.

This clone was counted once. The genes are TRBV28 and TRBJ2-7; no definite D call. The germline V gene encodes CDR1 MDHEN and CDR2 SYDVKM. V lost 11 bases and J lost 0, with 14 bases in between. CDR3 length: 13 amino acids. CDR3 in DNA: TGTGCCGCTACCTCGGGCCCCTCCTACGAGCAGTACTTC. It encodes CAATSGPSYEQYF.

The rearrangement joins TRBV7-9 to TRBJ2-5; 14 bases line up with TRBD2. The V gene end was trimmed by 1 base and the J gene end by 5 bases; junction bases not matched to a gene: 12. From germline, CDR1 is SEHNR and CDR2 FQNEAQ (reference sequence). CDR3 size: 19 residues. In DNA, the CDR3 is TGTGCCAGCAGCTTAGGGAGGGGACTAGCGGGAGACACCCGGGAGACCCAGTACTTC. Protein sequence: CASSLGRGLAGDTRETQYF.

To note about this clone: A read error may explain this, as a much larger clone is one base away. The chain couples TRBV30 to TRBJ2-1; D perhaps matches TRBD2 (7 bases). Germline assignment: CDR1 GTSNPN and CDR2 SVGIG (reference sequence). CDR3 length: 12 residues. V lost 2 bases and J 9 bases, leaving 11 bases between the germline ends. CDR3 DNA: TGTGCCTGGAGTCGGGAGGACAGTGAGCAGTTCTTC. The encoded protein is CAWSREDSEQFF.

This chain connects TRBV5-4 to TRBJ2-7, with 7 bases identical to TRBD2. CDR3 length equals 15 residues. The V gene end was trimmed by 2 bases and the J gene end by 0 bases; junction bases not matched to a gene: 5. The germline CDR1 and CDR2 sequences are SGHNT and YYREEE (reference sequence). The CDR3 loop reads CASSFGGRGSYEQYF. Written as DNA, the CDR3 is TGTGCCAGCAGCTTCGGCGGGAGAGGCTCCTACGAGCAGTACTTC.

This clone was detected a few times. This chain connects TRBV19 to TRBJ2-7; 7 nucleotides agree with TRBD2. The V segment lost 3 bases and the J segment 4 bases; nucleotides outside the gene matches: 9. The germline gives CDR1 LNHDA, CDR2 SQIVND (reference sequence). The CDR3 runs to 15 residues. The CDR3 region is CASSISAGITYEQYF. The CDR3, as DNA: TGTGCCAGTAGTATCTCAGCGGGAATCACTTACGAGCAGTACTTC.

The chain recombines TRBV2 with TRBJ2-2, with D perhaps TRBD1 (6 bases). V lost 6 bases and J lost 1, with 12 bases in between. The V gene's germline CDR1 is SNHLY and CDR2 FYNNEI. The CDR3 loop spans 15 amino acids. CDR3 DNA sequence: TGTGCCAGCAGCCCACTGACAGGGAACACCGGGGAGCTGTTTTTT. It encodes CASSPLTGNTGELFF.

This clone has a handful of counts. The J gene is TRBJ2-7, the V gene TRBV6-6; 12 bases match TRBD1. The CDR3 loop spans 14 amino acids. Germline lookup yields CDR1 MNHNY and CDR2 SVGAGI (reference sequence). V was pared by 4 bases and J by 6 bases, with 4 bases of the junction left unmatched. The CDR3 coding sequence is TGTGCCAGCAGTTGGGGACAGGGGGCAAGCGAGCAGTACTTC. Translated: CASSWGQGASEQYF.

The chain recombines TRBV7-2 with TRBJ2-7; D gene unclear. Between the trimmed V and J ends, which lost 1 base and 5 bases, there was a span of 12 bases. The CDR3 contains 14 residues. CDR1 and CDR2 (germline): SGHTA, FQGNSA. The CDR3 sequence: CASSLVWQADEQYF. CDR3 bases: TGTGCCAGCAGCTTAGTTTGGCAGGCCGACGAGCAGTACTTC.